The entry below gives a single T cell receptor (beta chain) sequence along with its context. Clones were read by immunoSEQ multiplex PCR, and TCRdb kept only the in-frame ones, dropping some. The data contain some 200,000 clones, more than 75% of them seen just once; the ten biggest clones take up 5% to 6.5%. This entry comes from a study of blood T cell repertoires in COVID-19. Turning to the study itself: The United States, Italy and Spain were the sources of the acute and convalescent COVID-19 samples. Sources were T cells, B-cell-depleted T cells, or PBMCs; the material itself was cDNA or gDNA.

With V trimmed by 3 bases and J by 3 bases, 9 bases remained unmatched. CDR1 is LNHDA, CDR2 SQIVND, per germline (reference sequence). The CDR3 sequence is 17 residues long. This TCR derives from a man aged 40-55 years with active or convalescent COVID-19. This chain connects TRBV19 to TRBJ2-7; TRBD2 matches 12 bases. The sequenced sample was peripheral blood. The CDR3 coding sequence is TGTGCCAGTAGTATCGGACTAGCGGGAACAAAAGGCTACGAGCAGTACTTC. This translates into CASSIGLAGTKGYEQYF.